The rows below give T cell receptor beta chains drawn from one sample of a study of beta chain features in type 1 diabetes. Sequencing was performed with immunoSEQ multiplex PCR; in TCRdb, only in-frame clones are kept and a portion is missing. Among some 270,000 clones listed, 13% to 15% were seen once. Sequencing was performed on naive CD4+ T cells from blood. The receptors here all came from a woman in her forties in good health. Each CDR3 is given with its conserved first and last residue.

V gene: TRBV29-1; J gene: TRBJ2-5; CDR3 protein: CSPNRGQETQYF
V gene: TRBV4-3; J gene: TRBJ2-2; CDR3 protein: CASSRQLSANTGELFF
V gene: TRBV7-6; J gene: TRBJ2-5; CDR3 protein: CASSLGSSGPQETQYF
V gene: TRBV6-5; J gene: TRBJ2-7; CDR3 protein: CASRAKGANYEQYF
V gene: TRBV4-3; J gene: TRBJ2-3; CDR3 protein: CASSQDRNSLKQYF
V gene: TRBV14; J gene: TRBJ2-1; CDR3 protein: CASSQLRVGTASHEQFF
V gene: TRBV4-2; J gene: TRBJ1-1; CDR3 protein: CASSQLDPGGTEAFF
V gene: TRBV6-6; J gene: TRBJ2-7; CDR3 protein: CASSYPGSQYEQYF
V gene: TRBV7-9; J gene: TRBJ2-5; CDR3 protein: CASSLLAGVETQYF
V gene: TRBV6-5; J gene: TRBJ2-3; CDR3 protein: CASSYSGASTDTQYF
V gene: TRBV25-1; J gene: TRBJ2-5; CDR3 protein: CASSEIVSGDRETQYF
V gene: TRBV18; J gene: TRBJ1-1; CDR3 protein: CASSPLRGARHTEAFF
V gene: TRBV2; J gene: TRBJ1-2; CDR3 protein: CASRRTGGVNGYTF
V gene: TRBV29-1; J gene: TRBJ1-6; CDR3 protein: CSVAFGSYNSPLHF
V gene: TRBV19; J gene: TRBJ1-5; CDR3 protein: CASNNRAHQPQHF
V gene: TRBV10-3; J gene: TRBJ2-5; CDR3 protein: CAIRSDRGQETQYF
V gene: TRBV2; J gene: TRBJ2-5; CDR3 protein: CARDRGRRGETQYF
V gene: TRBV7-8; J gene: TRBJ1-2; CDR3 protein: CASSRRDRADFDHGYTF
V gene: TRBV7-9; J gene: TRBJ1-1; CDR3 protein: CASSFFRGERRAEAFF
V gene: TRBV29-1; J gene: TRBJ2-3; CDR3 protein: CSARGIAGITDTQYF
V gene: TRBV19; J gene: TRBJ2-3; CDR3 protein: CASSYRGTDTQYF
V gene: TRBV2; J gene: TRBJ1-5; CDR3 protein: CASGREGSNQPQHF
V gene: TRBV5-1; J gene: TRBJ2-5; CDR3 protein: CASSLALTRGWETQYF
V gene: TRBV5-1; J gene: TRBJ2-5; CDR3 protein: CASSLVSSGETQYF
V gene: TRBV4-1; J gene: TRBJ1-4; CDR3 protein: CASSPWGPWTNEKLFF
V gene: TRBV18; J gene: TRBJ1-6; CDR3 protein: CASSPTTLSDRVNSPLHF
V gene: TRBV6-5; J gene: TRBJ2-7; CDR3 protein: CASSVGQGTYEQYF
V gene: TRBV23-1; J gene: TRBJ2-2; CDR3 protein: CASSQGVGVDTGELFF
V gene: TRBV7-8; J gene: TRBJ2-5; CDR3 protein: CASSLSVSETQYF
V gene: TRBV5-1; J gene: TRBJ2-2; CDR3 protein: CASSLRQGITGELFF
V gene: TRBV6-1; J gene: TRBJ2-7; CDR3 protein: CASSEQGGYEQYF
V gene: TRBV9; J gene: TRBJ1-2; CDR3 protein: CASSVGQANYGYTF
V gene: TRBV5-5; J gene: TRBJ2-2; CDR3 protein: CASSLEQGARTGELFF
V gene: TRBV7-2; J gene: TRBJ2-7; CDR3 protein: CASSQRGQTYEQYF
V gene: TRBV6-1; J gene: TRBJ2-5; CDR3 protein: CASGGTPEETQYF
V gene: TRBV7-7; J gene: TRBJ2-5; CDR3 protein: CASSLALGLQETQYF
V gene: TRBV10-1; J gene: TRBJ1-3; CDR3 protein: CASSPTGNTIYF
V gene: TRBV2; J gene: TRBJ2-2; CDR3 protein: CASVLQGNTGELFF
V gene: TRBV18; J gene: TRBJ2-3; CDR3 protein: CASSPLTGGNTDTQYF
V gene: TRBV4-2; J gene: TRBJ2-7; CDR3 protein: CASSRDRAYEQYF
V gene: TRBV5-4; J gene: TRBJ2-1; CDR3 protein: CASWRGQWLAGDNEQFF
V gene: TRBV11-2; J gene: TRBJ2-3; CDR3 protein: CASSLDLATDTQYF
V gene: TRBV7-9; J gene: TRBJ1-3; CDR3 protein: CASSLPDRDSGNTIYF
V gene: TRBV7-2; J gene: TRBJ2-3; CDR3 protein: CASSPGDYLSTDTQYF
V gene: TRBV4-1; J gene: TRBJ1-4; CDR3 protein: CASSQGPGLFEKLFF
V gene: TRBV29-1; J gene: TRBJ1-2; CDR3 protein: CSVGGSYYGYTF
V gene: TRBV6-5; J gene: TRBJ1-1; CDR3 protein: CASTVLGNTEAFF
V gene: TRBV5-4; J gene: TRBJ2-7; CDR3 protein: CASSYRVEKQYF
V gene: TRBV19; J gene: TRBJ1-5; CDR3 protein: CASRAVSLRDQHF
V gene: TRBV10-3; J gene: TRBJ2-5; CDR3 protein: CAIMASGGQETQYF
V gene: TRBV28; J gene: TRBJ1-2; CDR3 protein: CASSSSTWTVIIYGYTF
V gene: TRBV2; J gene: TRBJ1-2; CDR3 protein: CASSPRGAKVTLDYTF
V gene: TRBV2; J gene: TRBJ2-2; CDR3 protein: CASKGAGELFF